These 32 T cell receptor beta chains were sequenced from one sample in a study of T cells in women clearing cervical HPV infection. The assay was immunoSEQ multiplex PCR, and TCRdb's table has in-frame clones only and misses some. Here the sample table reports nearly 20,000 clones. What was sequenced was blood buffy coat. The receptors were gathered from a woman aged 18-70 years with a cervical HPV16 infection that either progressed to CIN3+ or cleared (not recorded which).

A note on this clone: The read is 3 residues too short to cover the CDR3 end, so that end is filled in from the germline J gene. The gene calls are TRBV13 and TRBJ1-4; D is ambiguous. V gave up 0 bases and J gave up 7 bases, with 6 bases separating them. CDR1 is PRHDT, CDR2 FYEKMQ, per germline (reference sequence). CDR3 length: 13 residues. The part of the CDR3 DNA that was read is TGTGCCAGCAGCTTAGGCCTGCGTGAAAAA. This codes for CASSLGLREK. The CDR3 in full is CASSLGLREKLFF.

The CDR3 DNA, read in part, is TGTGCCAGCAGTAACAGGGAGGGGGCTGAA. Translated: CASSNREGAE. The entire CDR3 protein is CASSNREGAEAFF. The V call is TRBV6-4, the J call TRBJ1-1, with a possible D match to TRBD1 (6 bases). The observed sequence ends 3 residues before the CDR3 terminus, with the missing tail filled in from the germline J gene. Trimming left V 5 bases short and J 6 bases short, with 13 bases between. This CDR3 region has 13 residues. Germline-derived CDR1 and CDR2 are MRHNA and SNTAGT.

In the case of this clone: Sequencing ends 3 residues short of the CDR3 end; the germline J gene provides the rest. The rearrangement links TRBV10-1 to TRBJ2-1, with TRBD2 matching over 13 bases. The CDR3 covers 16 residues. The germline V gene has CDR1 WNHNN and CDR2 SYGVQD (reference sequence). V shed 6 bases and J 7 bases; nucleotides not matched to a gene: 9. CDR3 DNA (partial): TGCGCCAGCAGGGGACTAGCGGGGCTCCTGGGAAATGAG. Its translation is CASRGLAGLLGNE. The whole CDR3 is CASRGLAGLLGNEQFF.

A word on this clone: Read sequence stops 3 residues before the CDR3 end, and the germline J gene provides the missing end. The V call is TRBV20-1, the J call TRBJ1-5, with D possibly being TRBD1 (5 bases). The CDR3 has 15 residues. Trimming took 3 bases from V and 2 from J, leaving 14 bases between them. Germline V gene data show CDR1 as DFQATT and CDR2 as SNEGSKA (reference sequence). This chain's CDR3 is CSASIAGGGNQPQHF. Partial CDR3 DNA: TGCAGTGCTAGTATCGCGGGGGGTGGCAATCAGCCC.

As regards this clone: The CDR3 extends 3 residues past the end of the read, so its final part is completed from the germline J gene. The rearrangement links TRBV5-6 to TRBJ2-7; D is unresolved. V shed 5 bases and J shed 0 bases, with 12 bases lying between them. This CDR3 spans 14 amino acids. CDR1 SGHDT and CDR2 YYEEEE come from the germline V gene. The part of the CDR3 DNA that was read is TGTGCCAGCAGATACGACTGGAGCTCCTACGAG. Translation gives CASRYDWSSYE. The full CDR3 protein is CASRYDWSSYEQYF.

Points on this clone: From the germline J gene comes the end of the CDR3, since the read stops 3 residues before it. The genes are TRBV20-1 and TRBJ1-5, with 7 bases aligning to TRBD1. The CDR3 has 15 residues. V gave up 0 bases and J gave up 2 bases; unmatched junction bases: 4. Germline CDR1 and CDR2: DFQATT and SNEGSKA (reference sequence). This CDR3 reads CSARDHRGGNQPQHF. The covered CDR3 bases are TGCAGTGCTAGAGATCACAGGGGTGGCAATCAGCCC.

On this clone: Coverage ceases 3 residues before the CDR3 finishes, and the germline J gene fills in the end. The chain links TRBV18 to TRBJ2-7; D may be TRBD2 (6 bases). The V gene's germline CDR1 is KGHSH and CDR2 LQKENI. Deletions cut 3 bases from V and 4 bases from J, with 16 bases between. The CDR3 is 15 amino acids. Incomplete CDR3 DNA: TGTGCCAGCTCACCGAACCGGGACTCCCGGTACGAG. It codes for CASSPNRDSRYE. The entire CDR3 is CASSPNRDSRYEQYF.

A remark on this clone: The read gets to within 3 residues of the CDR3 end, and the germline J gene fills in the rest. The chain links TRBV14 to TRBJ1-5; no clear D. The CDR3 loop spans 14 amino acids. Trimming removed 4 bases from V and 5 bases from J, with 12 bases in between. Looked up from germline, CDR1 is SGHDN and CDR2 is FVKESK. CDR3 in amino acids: CASSPSAGDQPQHF. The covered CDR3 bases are TGTGCCAGCAGCCCGTCCGCGGGTGATCAGCCC.

Incomplete CDR3 DNA: TGCAGTGCTAGGCCCTTCCAGGGGCGAGCGGGGACCTCGGGAGAGACC. It is translated as CSARPFQGRAGTSGET. The entire CDR3 protein reads CSARPFQGRAGTSGETQYF. The chain links TRBV20-1 to TRBJ2-5, with D perhaps matching TRBD2 (7 bases). The read is 3 residues too short to cover the CDR3 end, so that end is filled in from the germline J gene. Trimming cost V 3 bases and J 4 bases, with 30 bases left between them. This CDR3 spans 19 amino acids. Germline V gives CDR1 DFQATT, CDR2 SNEGSKA (reference sequence).

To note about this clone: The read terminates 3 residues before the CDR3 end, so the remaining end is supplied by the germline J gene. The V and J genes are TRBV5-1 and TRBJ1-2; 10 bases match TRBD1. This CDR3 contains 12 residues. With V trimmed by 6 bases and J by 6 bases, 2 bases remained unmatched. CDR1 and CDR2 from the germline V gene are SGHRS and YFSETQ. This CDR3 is CASIGQGDGYTF. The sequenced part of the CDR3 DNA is TGCGCCAGCATTGGACAGGGGGATGGC.

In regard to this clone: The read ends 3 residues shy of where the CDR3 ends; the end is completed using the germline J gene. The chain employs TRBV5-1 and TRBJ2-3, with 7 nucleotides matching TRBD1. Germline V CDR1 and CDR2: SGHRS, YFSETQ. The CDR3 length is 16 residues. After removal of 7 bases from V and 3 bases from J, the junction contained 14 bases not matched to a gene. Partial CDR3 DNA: TGCGCCAGCCGATTAAGACAGGGTGCGAGGACAGATACG. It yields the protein CASRLRQGARTDT. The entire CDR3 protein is CASRLRQGARTDTQYF. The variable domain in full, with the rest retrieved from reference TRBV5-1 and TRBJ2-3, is KAGVTQTPRYLIKTRGQQVTLSCSPISGHRSVSWYQQTPGQGLQFLFEYFSETQRNKGNFPGRFSGRQFSNSRSEMNVSTLELGDSALYLCASRLRQGARTDTQYFGPGTRLTVL.

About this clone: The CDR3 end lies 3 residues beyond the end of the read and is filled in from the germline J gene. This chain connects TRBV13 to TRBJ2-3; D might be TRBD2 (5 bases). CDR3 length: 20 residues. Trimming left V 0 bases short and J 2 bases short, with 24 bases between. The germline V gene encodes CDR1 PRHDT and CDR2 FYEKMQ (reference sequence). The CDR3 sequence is CASSLGHVATAKGITDTQYF. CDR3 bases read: TGTGCCAGCAGCTTAGGCCACGTAGCGACCGCAAAGGGAATCACAGATACG.

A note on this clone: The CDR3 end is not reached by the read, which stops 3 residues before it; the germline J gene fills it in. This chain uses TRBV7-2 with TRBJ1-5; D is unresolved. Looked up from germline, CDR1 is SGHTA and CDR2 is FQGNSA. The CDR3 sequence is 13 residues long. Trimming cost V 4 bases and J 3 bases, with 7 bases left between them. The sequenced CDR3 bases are TGTGCCAGCAGCTCCATACTCAATCAGCCC. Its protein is CASSSILNQP. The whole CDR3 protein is CASSSILNQPQHF.

The CDR3 sequence: CASSYSDTQYF. CDR3 DNA (partial): TGTGCCAGCAGTTACTCAGATACG. The chain couples TRBV2 to TRBJ2-3; D is unclear. With the read ending 3 residues before the CDR3 end, the germline J gene is used to fill in that end. Trimming took off 5 bases at V and 4 bases at J, with 4 bases between the two ends. Germline V CDR1 and CDR2: SNHLY, FYNNEI. This CDR3 is built from 11 residues.

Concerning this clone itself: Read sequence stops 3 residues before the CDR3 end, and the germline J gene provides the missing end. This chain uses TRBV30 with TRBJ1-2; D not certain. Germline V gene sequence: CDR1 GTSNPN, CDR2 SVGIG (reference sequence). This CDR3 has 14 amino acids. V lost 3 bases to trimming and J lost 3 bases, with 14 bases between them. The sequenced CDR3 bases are TGTGCCTGGAGCAGAACAGAGTTCCACTATGGC. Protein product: CAWSRTEFHYG. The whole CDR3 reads CAWSRTEFHYGYTF.

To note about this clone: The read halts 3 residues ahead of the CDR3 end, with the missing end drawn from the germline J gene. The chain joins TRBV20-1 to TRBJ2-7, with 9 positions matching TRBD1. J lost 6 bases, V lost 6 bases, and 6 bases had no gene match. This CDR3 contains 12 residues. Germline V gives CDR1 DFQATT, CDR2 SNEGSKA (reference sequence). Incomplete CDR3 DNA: TGCAGTGCCACGGGACAGGGTGTCGAG. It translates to CSATGQGVE. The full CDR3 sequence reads CSATGQGVEQYF.

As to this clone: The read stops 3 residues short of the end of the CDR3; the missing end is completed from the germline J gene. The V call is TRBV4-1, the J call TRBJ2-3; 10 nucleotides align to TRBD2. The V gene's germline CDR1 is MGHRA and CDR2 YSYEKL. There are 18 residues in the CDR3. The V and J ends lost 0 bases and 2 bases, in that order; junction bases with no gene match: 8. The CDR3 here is CASSQEPASGGNTDTQYF. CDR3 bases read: TGCGCCAGCAGCCAAGAACCGGCTAGCGGGGGAAACACAGATACG.

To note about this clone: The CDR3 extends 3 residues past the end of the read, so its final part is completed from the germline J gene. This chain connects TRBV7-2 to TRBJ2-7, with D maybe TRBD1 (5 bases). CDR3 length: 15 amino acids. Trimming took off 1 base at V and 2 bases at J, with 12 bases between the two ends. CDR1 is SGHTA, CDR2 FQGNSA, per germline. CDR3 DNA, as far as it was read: TGTGCCAGCAGCTTAGGAGGTGGGGCCACCTACGAG. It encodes CASSLGGGATYE. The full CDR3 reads CASSLGGGATYEQYF.

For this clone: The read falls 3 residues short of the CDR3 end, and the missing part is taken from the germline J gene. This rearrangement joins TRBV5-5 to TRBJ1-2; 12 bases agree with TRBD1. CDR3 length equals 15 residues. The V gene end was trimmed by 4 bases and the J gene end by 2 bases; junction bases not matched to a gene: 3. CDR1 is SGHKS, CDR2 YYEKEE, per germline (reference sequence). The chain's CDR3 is CASSRGQGANYGYTF. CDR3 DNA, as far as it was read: TGTGCCAGCAGCCGGGGACAGGGGGCGAACTATGGC.

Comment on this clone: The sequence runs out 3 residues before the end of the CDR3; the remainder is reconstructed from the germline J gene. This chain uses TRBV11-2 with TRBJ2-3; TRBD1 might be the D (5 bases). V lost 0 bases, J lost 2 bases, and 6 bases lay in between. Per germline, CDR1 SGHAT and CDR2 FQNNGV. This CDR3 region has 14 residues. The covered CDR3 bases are TGTGCCAGCAGCTTAGACAGGGCCACAGATACG. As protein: CASSLDRATDT. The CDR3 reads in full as CASSLDRATDTQYF.

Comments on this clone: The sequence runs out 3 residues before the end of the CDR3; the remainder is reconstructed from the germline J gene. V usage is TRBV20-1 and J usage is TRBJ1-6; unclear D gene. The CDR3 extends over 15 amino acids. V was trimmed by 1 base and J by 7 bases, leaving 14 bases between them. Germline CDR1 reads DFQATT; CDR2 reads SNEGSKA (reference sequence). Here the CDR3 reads CSARVINRDNSPLHF. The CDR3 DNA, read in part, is TGCAGTGCTAGAGTAATTAACAGAGACAATTCACCC.

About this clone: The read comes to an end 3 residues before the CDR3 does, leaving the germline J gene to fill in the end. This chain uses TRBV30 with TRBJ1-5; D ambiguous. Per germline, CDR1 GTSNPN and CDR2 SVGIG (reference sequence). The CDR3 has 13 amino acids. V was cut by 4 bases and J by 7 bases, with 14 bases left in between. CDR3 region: CAWTAGVNQPQHF. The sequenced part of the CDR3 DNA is TGTGCCTGGACGGCCGGGGTAAACCAGCCC.

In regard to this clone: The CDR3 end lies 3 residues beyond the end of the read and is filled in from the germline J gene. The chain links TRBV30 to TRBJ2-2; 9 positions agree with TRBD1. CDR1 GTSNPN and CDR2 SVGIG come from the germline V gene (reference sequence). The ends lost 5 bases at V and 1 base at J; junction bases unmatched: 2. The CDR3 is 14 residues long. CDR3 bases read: TGTGCCTGGGGGACAGGGATGAACACCGGGGAG. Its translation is CAWGTGMNTGE. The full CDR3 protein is CAWGTGMNTGELFF.

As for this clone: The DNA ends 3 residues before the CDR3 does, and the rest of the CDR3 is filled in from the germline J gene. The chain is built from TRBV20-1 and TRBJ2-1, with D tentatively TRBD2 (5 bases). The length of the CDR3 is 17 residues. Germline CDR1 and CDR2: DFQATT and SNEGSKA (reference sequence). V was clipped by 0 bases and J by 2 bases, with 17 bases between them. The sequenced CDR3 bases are TGCAGTGCTAGAGATCGAGCCCTAGCCCCCACCTACAATGAG. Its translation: CSARDRALAPTYNE. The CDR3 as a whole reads CSARDRALAPTYNEQFF.

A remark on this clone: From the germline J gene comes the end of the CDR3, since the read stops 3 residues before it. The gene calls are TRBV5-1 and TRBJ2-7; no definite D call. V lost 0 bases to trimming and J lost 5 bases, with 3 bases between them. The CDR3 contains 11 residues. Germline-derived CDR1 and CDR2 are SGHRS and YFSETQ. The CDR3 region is CASSLGDEQYF. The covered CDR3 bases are TGCGCCAGCAGCTTGGGCGACGAG.

CDR3 region: CASSPPQGAGYGYTF. The CDR3 DNA, read in part, is TGTGCCAGCAGCCCTCCACAGGGGGCTGGCTATGGC. The rearrangement uses TRBV5-6 and TRBJ1-2; 9 nucleotides line up with TRBD1. The sequenced fragment ends 3 residues before the CDR3 boundary, so the rest is inferred from the germline J gene. Trimming took 4 bases from V and 4 from J; bases not matched to a gene: 8. Germline values: CDR1 SGHDT, CDR2 YYEEEE. The CDR3 runs to 15 residues.

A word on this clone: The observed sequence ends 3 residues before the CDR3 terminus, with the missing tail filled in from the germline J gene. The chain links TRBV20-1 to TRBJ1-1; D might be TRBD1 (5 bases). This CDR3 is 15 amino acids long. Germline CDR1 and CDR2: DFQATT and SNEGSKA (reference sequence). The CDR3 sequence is CSARRVDSWGPRAFF. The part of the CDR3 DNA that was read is TGCAGTGCCCGAAGGGTCGACAGCTGGGGCCCGCGG.

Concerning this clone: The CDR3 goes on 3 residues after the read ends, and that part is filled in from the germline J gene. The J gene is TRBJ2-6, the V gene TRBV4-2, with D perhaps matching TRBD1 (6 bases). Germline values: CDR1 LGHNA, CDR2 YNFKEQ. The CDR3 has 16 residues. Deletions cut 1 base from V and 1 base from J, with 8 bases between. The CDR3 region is CASSQAQGSGANVLTF. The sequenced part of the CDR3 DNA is TGTGCCAGCAGCCAAGCACAGGGTTCTGGGGCCAACGTC.

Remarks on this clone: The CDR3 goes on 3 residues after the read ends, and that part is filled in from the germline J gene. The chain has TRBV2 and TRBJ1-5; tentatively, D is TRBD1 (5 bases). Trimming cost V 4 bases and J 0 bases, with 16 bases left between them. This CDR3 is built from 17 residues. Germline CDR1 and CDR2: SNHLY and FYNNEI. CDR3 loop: CASSGGRRAYSNQPQHF. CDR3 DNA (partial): TGTGCCAGCAGTGGGGGTCGCAGGGCCTATAGCAATCAGCCC.

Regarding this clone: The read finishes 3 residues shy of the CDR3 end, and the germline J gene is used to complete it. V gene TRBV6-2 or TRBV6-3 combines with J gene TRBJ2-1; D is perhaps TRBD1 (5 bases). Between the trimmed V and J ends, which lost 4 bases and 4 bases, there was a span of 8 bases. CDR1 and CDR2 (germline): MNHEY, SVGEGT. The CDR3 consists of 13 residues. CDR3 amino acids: CASSSNRYNEQFF. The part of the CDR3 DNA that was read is TGTGCCAGCAGTTCGAACAGGTACAATGAG.

The CDR3 bases that were read are TGCAGCGCCTATCAAGAGACC. Its protein is CSAYQET. The entire CDR3 reads CSAYQETQYF. This chain joins TRBV29-1 and TRBJ2-5; D unresolved. The read ends 3 residues early relative to the CDR3; the germline J gene fills the gap. Germline assignment: CDR1 SQVTM and CDR2 ANQGSEA. Trimming took 7 bases from V and 2 from J, leaving 5 bases between them. This CDR3 has 10 amino acids. The full variable domain, in which reference TRBV29-1 and TRBJ2-5 provide the parts outside the CDR3, is SAVISQKPSRDICQRGTSLTIQCQVDSQVTMMFWYRQQPGQSLTLIATANQGSEATYESGFVIDKFPISRPNLTFSTLTVSNMSPEDSSIYLCSAYQETQYFGPGTRLLVL.

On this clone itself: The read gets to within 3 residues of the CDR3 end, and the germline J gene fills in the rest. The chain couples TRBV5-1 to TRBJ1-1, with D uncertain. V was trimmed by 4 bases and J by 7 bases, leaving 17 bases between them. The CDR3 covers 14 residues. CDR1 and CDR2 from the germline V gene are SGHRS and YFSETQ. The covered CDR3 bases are TGCGCCAGCAGCCCGGAGGGCGGGGAGGGTGAA. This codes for CASSPEGGEGE. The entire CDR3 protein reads CASSPEGGEGEAFF. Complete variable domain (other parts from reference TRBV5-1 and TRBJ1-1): KAGVTQTPRYLIKTRGQQVTLSCSPISGHRSVSWYQQTPGQGLQFLFEYFSETQRNKGNFPGRFSGRQFSNSRSEMNVSTLELGDSALYLCASSPEGGEGEAFFGQGTRLTVV.